Shown below are 23 T cell receptor beta chains from a single sample sequenced in a study of chemoradiotherapy in HPV16-positive cancers. TCRdb's table, derived via immunoSEQ multiplex PCR, lists solely in-frame clones and lacks some. The repertoire holds over 10,000 clones, around 68% seen once, with about 20% in the top ten. This material was obtained from a patient who underwent chemoradiotherapy. The receptors shown here come from a human donor with HPV-associated anogenital cancer.

This clone was detected once. The chain's CDR3 is CASSLAPADAYEQYF. The CDR3, as DNA: TGCGCCAGCAGCTTGGCCCCCGCGGACGCCTACGAGCAGTACTTC. The chain is built from TRBV5-1 and TRBJ2-7; no definite D call. The CDR3 has 15 amino acids. V dropped 0 bases and J dropped 2 bases, with 12 bases sitting between them. The germline V gene encodes CDR1 SGHRS and CDR2 YFSETQ.

The sample holds a few counts of this clone. The chain is built from TRBV5-1 and TRBJ1-2, with D unresolved. Between the trimmed V and J ends, which lost 2 bases and 0 bases, there was a span of 5 bases. The germline V gene has CDR1 SGHRS and CDR2 YFSETQ. The CDR3 is 13 residues long. CDR3 in amino acids: CASSFNSNYGYTF. The DNA for the CDR3 is TGCGCCAGCAGCTTTAATTCTAACTATGGCTACACCTTC.

Note on this clone: The junction departs from the called germline gene at one end, perhaps through a read error. V and J are TRBV6-1 and TRBJ1-2, with D unresolved. The CDR3 runs to 11 residues. From germline, CDR1 is MNHNS and CDR2 SASEGT. The CDR3 DNA reads as TGTGCCAGCAGTGAGGCAGAAAAGACTAAATTC. Translation: CASSEAEKTKF.

This clone was seen more than once but under ten times. An end of the junction differs from the germline gene, which may be a read error. The chain has TRBV2 and TRBJ1-2; D uncertain. Germline assignment: CDR1 SNHLY and CDR2 FYNNEI. The CDR3 contains 14 residues. The CDR3 reads CASWWTNRVTTPIF. The CDR3 region has the DNA TGTGCCAGCTGGTGGACGAACCGGGTCACCACCCCAATCTTC.

This clone was detected a few times. The chain uses TRBV4-1 and TRBJ2-3, with 12 positions matching TRBD2. Per germline, CDR1 MGHRA and CDR2 YSYEKL. Unmatched junction bases numbered 14, after V lost 4 bases and J lost 3 bases. The CDR3 loop spans 19 amino acids. The CDR3 DNA reads as TGCGCCAGCAGCCGCCCAGTGGGAACTAGCGGGGGGATAACAGATACGCAGTATTTT. Translation: CASSRPVGTSGGITDTQYF.

V is TRBV28 and J is TRBJ2-7; 8 bases fit TRBD1. Germline CDR1 and CDR2: MDHEN and SYDVKM. CDR3 size: 12 residues. The junction had 3 bases not matched to a gene; V was cut back by 9 bases and J by 2 bases. The CDR3 DNA reads as TGTGCCAGTTTGGACAGGGCCTACGAGCAGTACTTC. Its protein is CASLDRAYEQYF.

V usage is TRBV7-6 and J usage is TRBJ1-1; D is undetermined. Trimming cost V 9 bases and J 1 base, with 12 bases left between them. The CDR3 spans 13 residues. Germline values: CDR1 SGHVS, CDR2 FNYEAQ. The CDR3 bases are TGTGCCAGTTCAGAGGACGAGAACACTGAAGCTTTCTTT. Protein product: CASSEDENTEAFF.

The gene calls are TRBV20-1 and TRBJ2-7; perhaps TRBD2 as D (5 bases). This CDR3 has 11 residues. The V gene lost 4 bases and the J gene lost 4 bases, with 8 bases spanning the gap. CDR1 and CDR2 from the germline V gene are DFQATT and SNEGSKA (reference sequence). CDR3 sequence (DNA): TGCAGTGCTAAGGGCGGGTACGAGCAGTACTTC. Amino acids: CSAKGGYEQYF.

There are a few counts of this clone. The chain links TRBV5-1 to TRBJ2-5; 11 bases match TRBD2. V lost 5 bases to trimming and J lost 5 bases; unmatched junction nucleotides: 8. Germline values: CDR1 SGHRS, CDR2 YFSETQ. The length of the CDR3 is 15 residues. CDR3 in amino acids: CASRVSGGAEETQYF. Here the CDR3 DNA reads TGCGCCAGCAGGGTTAGCGGGGGGGCCGAGGAGACCCAGTACTTC.

The rearrangement links TRBV4-2 to TRBJ1-1; 7 bases agree with TRBD1. Germline CDR1 is LGHNA and CDR2 is YNFKEQ. V lost 4 bases, J lost 1 base, and 3 bases stayed unmatched. This CDR3 comprises 14 residues. CDR3 protein: CASSRGTENTEAFF. CDR3 bases: TGTGCCAGCAGCCGCGGGACAGAGAACACTGAAGCTTTCTTT.

The chain carries TRBV7-2 and TRBJ2-5, with D uncertain. V lost 1 base and J lost 5, with 5 bases in between. This CDR3 contains 12 residues. Germline assignment: CDR1 SGHTA and CDR2 FQGNSA. As DNA, the CDR3 is TGTGCCAGCAGCTTAGGTACGGAGACCCAGTACTTC. Amino acids: CASSLGTETQYF. Together with reference TRBV7-2 and TRBJ2-5, the CDR3 gives the full variable domain: GAGVSQSPSNKVTEKGKDVELRCDPISGHTALYWYRQSLGQGLEFLIYFQGNSAPDKSGLPSDRFSAERTGGSVSTLTIQRTQQEDSAVYLCASSLGTETQYFGPGTRLLVL.

The genes are TRBV5-1 and TRBJ1-1; possibly TRBD1 for D (5 bases). The V end was cut by 5 bases, the J end by 1 base, with 12 bases between. CDR3 length: 14 residues. The germline V gene has CDR1 SGHRS and CDR2 YFSETQ. DNA for the CDR3: TGCGCCAGCAGGGGGTCAGGGTGGAACACTGAAGCTTTCTTT. This encodes CASRGSGWNTEAFF.

This clone was detected a few times. CDR3 DNA: TGTGCCAGCATCGACGGACTCCACACTGAAGCTTTCTTT. Protein: CASIDGLHTEAFF. V is TRBV28 and J is TRBJ1-1, with D unresolved. The V end was cut by 7 bases, the J end by 3 bases, with 12 bases between. The CDR3 covers 13 residues. The germline V gene has CDR1 MDHEN and CDR2 SYDVKM.

Only one count was recorded for this clone. The chain recombines TRBV18 with TRBJ2-1, with D possibly matching TRBD1 (5 bases). CDR1 is KGHSH, CDR2 LQKENI, per germline. The CDR3 spans 14 residues. Trimming stripped 8 bases from V and 3 bases from J, with 14 bases between. CDR3 bases: TGTGCCAGCCACGCTGTAGGGGTCTACAATGAGCAGTTCTTC. Residues: CASHAVGVYNEQFF.

This clone appeared once. The genes are TRBV2 and TRBJ2-1; D is ambiguous. Germline CDR1 SNHLY, CDR2 FYNNEI. This CDR3 contains 14 residues. Trimming removed 0 bases from V and 5 bases from J, with 8 bases in between. For the CDR3, the DNA is TGTGCCAGCAGTGAAGCGCTTCGAGACAATGAGCAGTTCTTC. Amino acids: CASSEALRDNEQFF.

J is TRBJ2-1 and V is TRBV9; 7 bases are a match to TRBD2. Germline CDR1 and CDR2: SGDLS and YYNGEE. CDR3 length: 16 residues. V gave up 4 bases and J gave up 6 bases; unmatched junction bases: 13. The CDR3: CASSLGRGSRGNEQFF. The CDR3 DNA is TGTGCCAGCAGCCTAGGGCGGGGGTCTAGGGGCAATGAGCAGTTCTTC.

The chain is built from TRBV29-1 and TRBJ2-2; D perhaps matches TRBD2 (5 bases). Germline V gene data show CDR1 as SQVTM and CDR2 as ANQGSEA. The CDR3 is 14 residues long. Deletions cut 7 bases from V and 0 bases from J, with 12 bases between. For the CDR3, the DNA is TGCAGCGCCCGGGGTGGGGCGAACACCGGGGAGCTGTTTTTT. Translation gives CSARGGANTGELFF.

The chain employs TRBV10-3 and TRBJ1-5; no clear D gene. Germline CDR1 ENHRY, CDR2 SYGVKD. With 3 bases removed from V and 0 bases from J, the gap between germline ends came to 3 bases. The CDR3 extends over 13 amino acids. CDR3 coding DNA: TGTGCCATCAGTGACATTAGCAATCAGCCCCAGCATTTT. Its protein is CAISDISNQPQHF.

The rearrangement uses TRBV5-6 and TRBJ1-2; 10 positions agree with TRBD1. The CDR3 extends over 17 amino acids. J lost 1 base, V lost 2 bases, and 8 bases had no gene match. Germline loops: CDR1 SGHDT, CDR2 YYEEEE. The CDR3 protein is CASSLRQGAHHNYGYTF. In DNA, the CDR3 is TGTGCCAGCAGCTTACGACAGGGGGCACACCATAACTATGGCTACACCTTC.

This sequence joins TRBV30 and TRBJ2-7; 7 bases match TRBD1. The CDR3 is 11 residues long. Germline V gene sequence: CDR1 GTSNPN, CDR2 SVGIG (reference sequence). Trimming took 2 bases from V and 11 from J; bases not matched to a gene: 6. The CDR3 coding sequence is TGTGCCTGGAGTCAAACAGGGGCGAAGTACTTC. It yields the protein CAWSQTGAKYF.

This rearrangement joins TRBV27 to TRBJ2-3, with TRBD2 as a possible D gene (6 bases). The CDR3 loop spans 15 amino acids. V was trimmed by 5 bases and J by 0 bases, leaving 12 bases between them. CDR1 MNHEY and CDR2 SMNVEV come from the germline V gene (reference sequence). This chain's CDR3 is CASSGGASSTDTQYF. DNA for the CDR3: TGTGCCAGCAGTGGAGGGGCCTCCAGCACAGATACGCAGTATTTT.

This clone was observed a few times. The V gene is TRBV7-6, the J gene TRBJ2-2; D is perhaps TRBD2 (5 bases). Germline V gives CDR1 SGHVS, CDR2 FNYEAQ. The CDR3 extends over 12 amino acids. V was shortened by 5 bases and J by 6 bases, with 7 bases between the two germline ends. Written as DNA, the CDR3 is TGTGCCAGCAGCCGGCGGGCCGGGGAGCTGTTTTTT. Amino acid sequence: CASSRRAGELFF.

This chain uses TRBV5-1 with TRBJ2-7; D not resolved. Germline values: CDR1 SGHRS, CDR2 YFSETQ. The length of the CDR3 is 14 residues. The V end was cut by 0 bases, the J end by 2 bases, with 9 bases between. The CDR3 sequence: CASSLVSSAYEQYF. The CDR3 nucleotides are TGCGCCAGCAGCTTGGTGTCCAGTGCCTACGAGCAGTACTTC.